A selection of T cell receptor beta chains follows, all from one sample in a study of T cell repertoires in cytomegalovirus infection. MiXCR was run by TCRdb on the reads, yielding one entry per CDR3 protein. This table has approximately 590,000 distinct CDR3 sequences, 40% appearing once. These receptors have no known antigen. Sequencing used cultured PBMCs, obtained from culture after CMV antigen stimulation. These TCRs come from a human donor in good health (CMV status not recorded). Some clones in this sample may be carry-over from other donors' samples. The CDR3 runs from the conserved cysteine through the conserved F or W. D genes are given only for firm matches. Clone size is stated in some rows and not others, as once, few, many or a class when expanded.

J gene: TRBJ1-3
D gene: .
V gene: TRBV4-1
clone size: once
CDR3 DNA: TGCGCCAGCAGCCTGTACGGGAACTCTGGAAACACCATATATTTT
CDR3 protein: CASSLYGNSGNTIYF

J gene: TRBJ2-1
D gene: TRBD2
V gene: TRBV7-6
clone size: .
CDR3 DNA: TGTGCCAGCAGCAGGCGGGAGGGCGATGAGCAGTTCTTC
CDR3 protein: CASSRREGDEQFF

J gene: TRBJ2-3
D gene: .
V gene: TRBV20-1
clone size: .
CDR3 DNA: TGCAGTGCTACGGCCAGGGCAGATACGCAGTATTTT
CDR3 protein: CSATARADTQYF

J gene: TRBJ2-5
D gene: .
V gene: TRBV5-3
clone size: .
CDR3 DNA: TGTGCCAGCAGCTTTGTCCTAGCGATAGAGACCCAGTACTTC
CDR3 protein: CASSFVLAIETQYF

J gene: TRBJ2-6
D gene: .
V gene: TRBV5-3
clone size: .
CDR3 DNA: TGTGCCAGCAGCTCCCCCAGCCCCACGGCCGGGGCCAACGTCCTGACTTTC
CDR3 protein: CASSSPSPTAGANVLTF

J gene: TRBJ2-5
D gene: TRBD2
V gene: TRBV7-2
clone size: few
CDR3 DNA: TGTGCCAGCAGCTTAGCGGCGGGAGCGGGGAAAGAGACCCAGTACTTC
CDR3 protein: CASSLAAGAGKETQYF

J gene: TRBJ2-3
D gene: TRBD1
V gene: TRBV11-3
clone size: .
CDR3 DNA: TGTGCCAGCAGTTTCATGACAGGGACAGATACGCAGTATTTT
CDR3 protein: CASSFMTGTDTQYF

J gene: TRBJ2-1
D gene: .
V gene: TRBV20-1
clone size: once
CDR3 DNA: TGCAGTGCTAGAGATCTAAAGAGCGCGAAGTCCTACAATGAGCAGTTCTTC
CDR3 protein: CSARDLKSAKSYNEQFF

J gene: TRBJ2-5
D gene: .
V gene: TRBV6-1
clone size: .
CDR3 DNA: TGTGCCAGCCTTAACCAAGAGACCCAGTACTTC
CDR3 protein: CASLNQETQYF

J gene: TRBJ2-6
D gene: .
V gene: TRBV6-5
clone size: .
CDR3 DNA: TGTGCCAGCAGTTACTTTGACTCTGGGGCCAACGTCCTGACTTTC
CDR3 protein: CASSYFDSGANVLTF

J gene: TRBJ2-5
D gene: TRBD2
V gene: TRBV4-3
clone size: few
CDR3 DNA: TGCGCCAGCAGCCCTCCCAGCGGGAGGTGGGAGACCCAGTACTTC
CDR3 protein: CASSPPSGRWETQYF

J gene: TRBJ1-2
D gene: .
V gene: TRBV15
clone size: .
CDR3 DNA: TGTGCCACCAGCAGAACTCAAACAGGACTTCGGGGCTACACCTTC
CDR3 protein: CATSRTQTGLRGYTF

J gene: TRBJ1-2
D gene: .
V gene: TRBV7-2
clone size: .
CDR3 DNA: TGTGCCAGCAGCTTAGTGCGCAGAGGAGGCTACACCTTC
CDR3 protein: CASSLVRRGGYTF

J gene: TRBJ1-6
D gene: TRBD1
V gene: TRBV7-2
clone size: few
CDR3 DNA: TGTGCCAGCAGAGAGCTCAGGGGGTCCTATAATTCACCCCTCCACTTT
CDR3 protein: CASRELRGSYNSPLHF

J gene: TRBJ1-2
D gene: TRBD1
V gene: TRBV20-1
clone size: few
CDR3 DNA: TGCAGTGCTAGAGTTGTCGGGACAGGGGTTCATGGCTACACCTTC
CDR3 protein: CSARVVGTGVHGYTF

J gene: TRBJ1-1
D gene: TRBD1
V gene: TRBV7-2
clone size: .
CDR3 DNA: TGTGCCAGCAGCTTAATGACAGGGGGAGACACTGAAGCTTTCTTT
CDR3 protein: CASSLMTGGDTEAFF

J gene: TRBJ2-3
D gene: TRBD2
V gene: TRBV6-2/TRBV6-3
clone size: once
CDR3 DNA: TGTGCCAGCAGTTACAATCTAGCGGGGAGCAACACAGATACGCAGTATTTT
CDR3 protein: CASSYNLAGSNTDTQYF

J gene: TRBJ2-1
D gene: TRBD2
V gene: TRBV6-2/TRBV6-3
clone size: .
CDR3 DNA: TGTGCCAGCAGTTACTCGAGACTAGCGGTCAATGAGCAGTTCTTC
CDR3 protein: CASSYSRLAVNEQFF

J gene: TRBJ2-7
D gene: .
V gene: TRBV7-9
clone size: .
CDR3 DNA: TGTGCCAGCAGCTCCCGGCAGGGAATACACGAGCAGTACTTC
CDR3 protein: CASSSRQGIHEQYF

J gene: TRBJ2-1
D gene: TRBD2
V gene: TRBV11-2
clone size: few
CDR3 DNA: TGTGCCAGCAGCTTAGGGGGGGGGGGGAGCCAATTGTTCTTC
CDR3 protein: CASSLGGGGSQLFF

J gene: TRBJ1-1
D gene: .
V gene: TRBV12-3/TRBV12-4
clone size: few
CDR3 DNA: TGTGCCAGCAGTCCAACCAGGGCTGCTGAAGCTTTCTTT
CDR3 protein: CASSPTRAAEAFF

J gene: TRBJ2-3
D gene: .
V gene: TRBV5-1
clone size: .
CDR3 DNA: TGCGCCAGCAGCTTGGCTCAACGCACAGATACGCAGTATTTT
CDR3 protein: CASSLAQRTDTQYF

J gene: TRBJ2-2
D gene: TRBD2
V gene: TRBV4-3
clone size: few
CDR3 DNA: TGCGCCAGCAGCCAAGATGTAGCGGGGGAGTACACCGGGGAGCTGTTTTTT
CDR3 protein: CASSQDVAGEYTGELFF

J gene: TRBJ1-4
D gene: .
V gene: TRBV19
clone size: .
CDR3 DNA: TGTGCCAGTTCAAGTAGTAGTGCAACTAATGAAAAACTGTTTTTT
CDR3 protein: CASSSSSATNEKLFF

J gene: TRBJ2-5
D gene: .
V gene: TRBV7-2
clone size: .
CDR3 DNA: TGTGCCAGCCGCCGTGGGCAGGTCCAGGAGACCCAGTACTTC
CDR3 protein: CASRRGQVQETQYF

J gene: TRBJ2-7
D gene: .
V gene: TRBV5-1
clone size: .
CDR3 DNA: TGCGCCAGCAGCTTGGACTTCCACTACGAGCAGTACTTC
CDR3 protein: CASSLDFHYEQYF

J gene: TRBJ2-3
D gene: .
V gene: TRBV7-8
clone size: .
CDR3 DNA: TGTGCCAGCAGCTTAGGGACATCGTGGGGCACAGATACGCAGTATTTT
CDR3 protein: CASSLGTSWGTDTQYF

J gene: TRBJ1-4
D gene: .
V gene: TRBV7-2
clone size: many
CDR3 DNA: TGTGCCAGCAGCCCGCCGGGGCAGGGGCCGGAATGGGGGAATGAAAAACTGTTTTTT
CDR3 protein: CASSPPGQGPEWGNEKLFF